The 20 T cell receptor beta chains given below trace back to one sample, sequenced in a study of blood T cells in healthy people across ages (dated by TCRdb to between 2014 and 2017). Receptor amplification or capture employed 5' RACE. Data came from an Illumina HiSeq 2500. A second PCR of roughly 7 to 11 cycles was performed with a sample-barcoded 5' primer and a J-beta primer mix. TCRdb's own reprocessing of the public reads used fastp at Q25 and MiXCR and kept productive beta chains. Here each entry gathers all rows of one CDR3 protein and keeps the most common genes and DNA. The sample has approximately 880,000 distinct CDR3 sequences on record, 48% of them singletons. The ten top clones hold roughly 13% of the sample. The specimen was blood. The source is a man aged 25-45 years in good health.

This clonotype has more than one count but fewer than ten. This chain uses TRBV4-1 with TRBJ1-3, with D unclear. Between the trimmed V and J ends, which lost 1 base and 1 base, there was a span of 8 bases. The germline V gene encodes CDR1 MGHRA and CDR2 YSYEKL. CDR3 length: 15 residues. The CDR3 sequence is CASSQGGHSGNTIYF. The CDR3 bases are TGCGCCAGCAGCCAAGGTGGTCATTCTGGAAACACCATATATTTT.

The chain links TRBV7-9 to TRBJ2-6; TRBD2 aligns across 8 bases. Germline V gene data show CDR1 as SEHNR and CDR2 as FQNEAQ (reference sequence). Trimming removed 1 base from V and 0 bases from J; junction bases left unmatched: 2. This CDR3 spans 17 amino acids. CDR3 in amino acids: CASSLGGLASGANVLTF. In nucleotides, the CDR3 is TGTGCCAGCAGCTTAGGAGGACTAGCCTCTGGGGCCAACGTCCTGACTTTC.

V gene TRBV7-9 combines with J gene TRBJ2-7, with TRBD2 as a possible D gene (5 bases). Germline CDR1 is SEHNR and CDR2 is FQNEAQ (reference sequence). Deletions cut 5 bases from V and 1 base from J, with 15 bases between. The CDR3 is 15 amino acids. CDR3: CASSEGLGISYEQYF. As DNA, the CDR3 is TGTGCCAGCAGCGAGGGTTTAGGTATATCCTACGAGCAGTACTTC.

The chain employs TRBV24-1 and TRBJ2-5, with D unresolved. Trimming shortened V by 0 bases and J by 5 bases, and 3 bases separated the two germline ends. Per germline, CDR1 KGHDR and CDR2 SFDVKD. This CDR3 comprises 12 residues. The CDR3 sequence is CATSDLVETQYF. The CDR3 DNA follows: TGTGCCACCAGTGATTTGGTTGAGACCCAGTACTTC.

This chain connects TRBV20-1 to TRBJ2-5, with unresolved D. The last part of the DNA fits TRBJ2-7 better; the J call may be wrong. The CDR3 consists of 15 residues. CDR1 DFQATT and CDR2 SNEGSKA come from the germline V gene (reference sequence). The CDR3 region is CSARLPDDRWGEQYF. The CDR3 DNA reads as TGCAGTGCTAGACTACCGGACGACCGCTGGGGCGAGCAGTACTTC.

The CDR3 DNA reads as TGTGCCAGCAGTCCCCCTTCCGAAACCTACGGGCAGTACTTC. Amino acids: CASSPPSETYGQYF. The V call is TRBV28, the J call TRBJ2-5; D gene unclear. The V end lost 5 bases, the J end lost 11 bases, and 21 bases lay between the germline ends. Germline loops: CDR1 MDHEN, CDR2 SYDVKM. The CDR3 is 14 residues long.

The genes are TRBV2 and TRBJ2-2; the D call may be TRBD1 or TRBD2 (5 bases each). The CDR3 sequence is 15 residues long. Germline values: CDR1 SNHLY, CDR2 FYNNEI. Trimming removed 6 bases from V and 4 bases from J, with 15 bases in between. The DNA for the CDR3 is TGTGCCAGCAGAGCCTTGTCGGGGCCCACCGGGGAGCTGTTTTTT. Residues: CASRALSGPTGELFF.

This clonotype was picked up many times. The J gene is TRBJ1-2, the V gene TRBV29-1; the D gene is possibly TRBD1 (6 bases). The CDR3 extends over 15 amino acids. Germline CDR1 SQVTM, CDR2 ANQGSEA. Trimming took off 7 bases at V and 3 bases at J, with 21 bases between the two ends. CDR3 coding DNA: TGCAGCGCCCGAGATTGGGCAGGGGCGGACTATGGCTACACCTTC. It specifies CSARDWAGADYGYTF.

This chain links TRBV18 with TRBJ2-4, with D unresolved. Per germline, CDR1 KGHSH and CDR2 LQKENI. V lost 3 bases and J lost 8, with 8 bases in between. The CDR3 is made up of 12 amino acids. CDR3 region: CASSPWPDIQYF. CDR3 DNA: TGTGCCAGCTCACCCTGGCCGGACATTCAGTACTTC.

This clonotype occurred a few times. V gene TRBV6-5 combines with J gene TRBJ1-5; 10 bases match TRBD1. The V gene end was trimmed by 6 bases and the J gene end by 4 bases; junction bases not matched to a gene: 6. Germline assignment: CDR1 MNHEY and CDR2 SVGAGI. There are 15 residues in the CDR3. As DNA, the CDR3 is TGTGCCAGCAGCCCAGCGGGACAGGGGAATCAGCCCCAGCATTTT. It yields the protein CASSPAGQGNQPQHF.

V gene TRBV20-1 combines with J gene TRBJ2-5; possible D gene TRBD2, 6 bases. The CDR3 spans 11 residues. Per the germline V gene, CDR1 is DFQATT and CDR2 is SNEGSKA (reference sequence). The germline V and J ends were trimmed by 3 bases and 4 bases, with 6 bases remaining between them. CDR3 DNA sequence: TGCAGTGCTAGCGGGGGAGAGACCCAGTACTTC. As protein: CSASGGETQYF.

This chain links TRBV7-9 with TRBJ2-1; no definite D call. Germline lookup yields CDR1 SEHNR and CDR2 FQNEAQ (reference sequence). This CDR3 has 14 amino acids. Trimming shortened V by 1 base and J by 10 bases, and 14 bases separated the two germline ends. The CDR3 coding sequence is TGTGCCAGCAGCTTAGAGGGTTTGCGTGAAGAGCAGTTCTTC. This translates into CASSLEGLREEQFF.

The rearrangement joins TRBV20-1 to TRBJ2-5; a weak D match, TRBD2 (5 bases). Trimming shortened V by 5 bases and J by 2 bases, and 12 bases separated the two germline ends. Germline-derived CDR1 and CDR2 are DFQATT and SNEGSKA (reference sequence). The CDR3 contains 13 residues. CDR3 amino acids: CSASSGPQETQYF. CDR3 coding DNA: TGCAGTGCTTCCAGCGGACCTCAAGAGACCCAGTACTTC.

This clonotype was found a few times. The chain couples TRBV4-3 to TRBJ2-6, with 7 bases matching TRBD2. This CDR3 has 19 residues. CDR1 is LGHNA, CDR2 YSLEER, per germline. J was trimmed by 0 bases and V by 0 bases; bases with no gene match: 8. CDR3 in DNA: TGCGCCAGCAGCCAAGATGGGCCTAGCGGTAGCTCTGGGGCCAACGTCCTGACTTTC. Its translation is CASSQDGPSGSSGANVLTF.

The sample holds a few counts of this clonotype. The rearrangement uses TRBV11-3 and TRBJ2-1; D is ambiguous. The germline V gene has CDR1 SGHNT and CDR2 YENEEA. The CDR3 extends over 14 amino acids. The V end lost 7 bases, the J end lost 9 bases, and 19 bases lay between the germline ends. CDR3 nucleotide sequence: TGTGCCAGCACCCTAACGGGTGTCACGGCTGAGCAGTTCTTC. Protein sequence: CASTLTGVTAEQFF.

This clonotype has more than one count but fewer than ten. The genes are TRBV9 and TRBJ2-1; 9 bases agree with TRBD2. Germline V CDR1 and CDR2: SGDLS, YYNGEE. Trimming at V came to 0 bases and at J to 2 bases, leaving 3 bases not matched to a gene. The CDR3 sequence is 16 residues long. The DNA of the CDR3 is TGTGCCAGCAGCGTAGTGAGCGGGGGGCCCTACAATGAGCAGTTCTTC. Protein product: CASSVVSGGPYNEQFF.

The V gene is TRBV27, the J gene TRBJ2-5; unclear D gene. The germline V gene encodes CDR1 MNHEY and CDR2 SMNVEV (reference sequence). The CDR3 is made up of 13 amino acids. Trimming shortened V by 2 bases and J by 5 bases, and 9 bases separated the two germline ends. The CDR3 sequence: CASSLKSGETQYF. The CDR3 nucleotides read TGTGCCAGCAGTTTAAAGTCTGGGGAGACCCAGTACTTC.

This chain uses TRBV4-2 with TRBJ2-3; D ambiguous. Trimming cost V 2 bases and J 0 bases, with 12 bases left between them. The CDR3 runs 16 residues. Germline-derived CDR1 and CDR2 are LGHNA and YNFKEQ. The DNA for the CDR3 is TGTGCCAGCAGCCAACTACAGAGATTTAGCACAGATACGCAGTATTTT. Amino acids: CASSQLQRFSTDTQYF.

In its sample, this clonotype was seen a few times. The chain recombines TRBV2 with TRBJ2-3; D gene ambiguous. The CDR3 runs to 12 residues. V shed 2 bases and J shed 7 bases, with 7 bases lying between them. CDR1 is SNHLY, CDR2 FYNNEI, per germline. The CDR3 spells CASSETRNTQYF. Written as DNA, the CDR3 is TGTGCCAGCAGTGAAACCCGGAATACGCAGTATTTT. Full variable domain (remainder filled in from reference TRBV2 and TRBJ2-3): EPEVTQTPSHQVTQMGQEVILRCVPISNHLYFYWYRQILGQKVEFLVSFYNNEISEKSEIFDDQFSVERPDGSNFTLKIRSTKLEDSAMYFCASSETRNTQYFGPGTRLTVL.

This clonotype appeared many times. The chain combines TRBV4-2 with TRBJ2-1; 11 bases map to TRBD2. With V trimmed by 2 bases and J by 5 bases, 5 bases remained unmatched. Germline lookup yields CDR1 LGHNA and CDR2 YNFKEQ. The CDR3 spans 16 residues. The CDR3 sequence: CASSQTGTSGNNEQFF. The CDR3 DNA is TGTGCCAGCAGCCAAACCGGGACTAGCGGTAACAATGAGCAGTTCTTC.